A selection of T cell receptor beta chains follows, all from one sample in a study of CD8 T cells in ankylosing spondylitis. Using its own MiXCR run on the 5' RACE reads, TCRdb lists one record per CDR3 protein. The table records about 750,000 distinct CDR3 sequences, under 20% of them present only once. The sample taken for sequencing was blood, either unsorted or a sorted T cell fraction (not recorded which). These receptors were taken from a male donor with ankylosing spondylitis. Both conserved end residues are part of each CDR3. A D gene is named only where the DNA matches it firmly. Not every row has a clone size; where given, it reads once, few, many or a size class.

TRBJ2-2,TRBV6-1,NA,TRBD2,CASSRSGGDGELFF,TGTGCCAGCAGTCGAAGCGGGGGGGACGGGGAGCTGTTTTTT
TRBJ2-7,TRBV6-2/TRBV6-3,NA,TRBD2,CASSYSAGGVSYEQYF,TGTGCCAGCAGTTACTCAGCGGGGGGTGTCTCCTACGAGCAGTACTTC
TRBJ2-6,TRBV4-1,few,TRBD2,CASSRGVGRLGANVLTF,TGCGCCAGCAGCCGCGGGGTCGGGAGGTTAGGGGCCAACGTCCTGACTTTC
TRBJ2-1,TRBV9,NA,NA,CASSPPRSSYNEQFF,TGTGCCAGCAGCCCCCCCAGGTCGTCCTACAATGAGCAGTTCTTC
TRBJ2-1,TRBV6-5,NA,TRBD2,CASSYFTPGLAGDLNEQFF,TGTGCCAGCAGTTACTTTACTCCTGGACTAGCGGGAGACCTCAATGAGCAGTTCTTC
TRBJ1-2,TRBV20-1,few,NA,CSARGGVNYGYTF,TGCAGTGCTAGAGGAGGGGTGAACTATGGCTACACCTTC
TRBJ2-3,TRBV11-2,few,NA,CASSPIFRGFFSTDTQYF,TGTGCCAGCAGCCCCATCTTCCGCGGCTTTTTTAGCACAGATACGCAGTATTTT
TRBJ2-3,TRBV6-1,few,TRBD1,CASSGQGISTDTQYF,TGTGCCAGCAGCGGACAGGGGATTAGCACAGATACGCAGTATTTT
TRBJ2-4,TRBV7-9,NA,NA,CASSRGSGDKNIQYF,TGTGCCAGCAGTCGTGGATCGGGGGACAAAAACATTCAGTACTTC
TRBJ1-4,TRBV13,NA,TRBD1,CASSRGGRTNEKLFF,TGTGCCAGCAGCCGAGGGGGCCGAACCAATGAAAAACTGTTTTTT
TRBJ1-1,TRBV5-6,few,NA,CASSLLSQGTGFGAFF,TGTGCCAGCAGCTTGTTGAGCCAAGGAACAGGGTTCGGGGCTTTCTTT
TRBJ2-7,TRBV7-2,NA,NA,CASSFTGPPYEQYF,TGTGCCAGCAGCTTCACAGGTCCACCCTACGAGCAGTACTTC
TRBJ2-2,TRBV7-2,NA,TRBD2,CASSLGLAGVGTGELFF,TGTGCCAGCAGCTTGGGACTAGCGGGAGTGGGCACCGGGGAGCTGTTTTTT
TRBJ1-1,TRBV20-1,few,NA,CSARAMAEAFF,TGCAGTGCTAGAGCGATGGCTGAAGCTTTCTTT
TRBJ2-1,TRBV4-1,NA,NA,CASSQELGKGYEQFF,TGCGCCAGCAGCCAAGAACTAGGGAAAGGTTATGAGCAGTTCTTC
TRBJ1-1,TRBV29-1,many,NA,CSVGGTLAFF,TGCAGCGTTGGGGGGACGTTAGCTTTCTTT
TRBJ1-6,TRBV6-1,NA,NA,CASSPSVANNSPLHF,TGTGCCAGCAGTCCCTCCGTGGCCAATAATTCACCCCTCCACTTT
TRBJ2-7,TRBV20-1,NA,NA,CSARRGEGYEQYF,TGCAGTGCTCGGAGGGGCGAAGGCTACGAGCAGTACTTC
TRBJ1-5,TRBV12-3/TRBV12-4,many,TRBD1,CASSFSFTGAQPQHF,TGTGCCAGCAGTTTTAGCTTCACAGGGGCTCAGCCCCAGCATTTT
TRBJ2-2,TRBV5-1,NA,NA,CASSNPAGTGELFF,TGCGCCAGCAGCAACCCAGCGGGCACCGGGGAGCTGTTTTTT
TRBJ2-3,TRBV7-9,few,NA,CASSPLEVTQYF,TGTGCCAGCAGCCCCCTGGAGGTTACGCAGTATTTT
TRBJ2-7,TRBV7-2,NA,NA,CASTQELTTYEQYF,TGTGCCAGCACCCAGGAGCTCACCACCTACGAGCAGTACTTC
TRBJ1-1,TRBV4-1,NA,NA,CASKQGVDTEAFF,TGCGCCAGTAAACAGGGCGTCGACACTGAAGCTTTCTTT
TRBJ1-4,TRBV21-1,few,NA,CASSMGTRVNEKLFF,TGTGCCAGCAGCATGGGTACCAGGGTAAATGAAAAACTGTTTTTT
TRBJ1-1,TRBV2,NA,NA,CASSEAPGTEAFF,TGTGCCAGCAGTGAAGCGCCTGGCACTGAAGCTTTCTTT
TRBJ2-1,TRBV6-1,few,TRBD2,CASSPGLAVEQFF,TGTGCCAGCAGTCCGGGACTAGCTGTTGAGCAGTTCTTC
TRBJ1-2,TRBV28,few,NA,CASSLTGSRRGGGYTF,TGTGCCAGCAGTTTAACCGGCAGCAGAAGAGGGGGTGGCTACACCTTC
TRBJ2-3,TRBV20-1,NA,NA,CSAFKAGIRTDTQYF,TGCAGTGCTTTTAAGGCGGGGATTAGGACAGATACGCAGTATTTT
TRBJ2-1,TRBV3-1,few,NA,CASGGWNNEQFF,TGTGCCAGCGGGGGGTGGAACAATGAGCAGTTCTTC
TRBJ1-3,TRBV12-3/TRBV12-4,NA,NA,CASRPSNGDSGNTIYF,TGTGCCAGCAGGCCCTCGAACGGGGACTCTGGAAACACCATATATTTT
TRBJ2-5,TRBV20-1,NA,NA,CSAQLGVQETQYF,TGCAGTGCCCAGTTGGGGGTTCAAGAGACCCAGTACTTC
TRBJ2-1,TRBV13,many,TRBD2,CASSLGLASDEQFF,TGTGCCAGCAGCCTGGGACTAGCAAGCGATGAGCAGTTCTTC
TRBJ2-7,TRBV7-2,NA,NA,CASSWSGEQYF,TGTGCCAGCAGCTGGAGCGGTGAGCAGTACTTC
TRBJ2-1,TRBV29-1,NA,TRBD2,CSAEGLADYNEQFF,TGCAGCGCTGAGGGACTAGCGGATTACAATGAGCAGTTCTTC
TRBJ1-2,TRBV3-1,NA,NA,CASSPEARNNYGYTF,TGTGCCAGCAGCCCTGAGGCCAGAAACAACTATGGCTACACCTTC
TRBJ2-7,TRBV6-2/TRBV6-3,NA,NA,CASSYSQVTYEQYF,TGTGCCAGCAGTTACTCCCAGGTAACCTACGAGCAGTACTTC
TRBJ1-1,TRBV6-1,NA,NA,CASTEDRNTEAFF,TGTGCCAGCACCGAGGACAGAAATACTGAAGCTTTCTTT
TRBJ1-1,TRBV29-1,NA,NA,CSVALVGRSTEAFF,TGCAGCGTTGCTCTCGTTGGGCGGAGCACTGAAGCTTTCTTT
TRBJ2-1,TRBV10-3,few,NA,CAINEGFASYNEQFF,TGTGCCATCAATGAGGGGTTCGCTTCCTACAATGAGCAGTTCTTC
TRBJ1-1,TRBV20-1,NA,NA,CSARASEVEAFF,TGCAGTGCTAGAGCCTCAGAAGTTGAAGCTTTCTTT
TRBJ1-6,TRBV5-6,NA,TRBD1,CASSALTGDNSPLHF,TGTGCCAGCAGCGCGCTGACAGGGGATAATTCACCCCTCCACTTT
TRBJ1-2,TRBV7-9,NA,NA,CASSLVGGGVDGYTF,TGTGCCAGCAGCTTAGTAGGTGGAGGGGTGGATGGCTACACCTTC
TRBJ2-7,TRBV28,NA,NA,CASSSVTYEQYF,TGTGCCAGCAGTTCTGTGACCTACGAGCAGTACTTC
TRBJ1-6,TRBV12-5,NA,NA,CASGLGGTSPLHF,TGTGCTAGTGGTTTGGGGGGGACCTCACCCCTCCACTTT
TRBJ2-1,TRBV7-2,few,NA,CASSSWGATYNEQFF,TGTGCCAGCAGCTCTTGGGGGGCCACCTACAATGAGCAGTTCTTC
TRBJ2-1,TRBV20-1,NA,TRBD1,CSASPWDSFYNEQFF,TGCAGTGCTAGTCCGTGGGACAGCTTCTACAATGAGCAGTTCTTC
TRBJ1-5,TRBV2,few,NA,CASSDYRDNQPQHF,TGTGCCAGCAGTGACTACAGGGACAATCAGCCCCAGCATTTT
TRBJ2-5,TRBV29-1,many,TRBD2,CSVTPGLAVQETQYF,TGCAGCGTGACACCGGGACTAGCGGTTCAAGAGACCCAGTACTTC
TRBJ2-1,TRBV7-9,few,TRBD2,CASSLTSGREQFF,TGTGCCAGCAGCCTCACCAGCGGGAGAGAACAGTTCTTC
TRBJ2-7,TRBV7-8,NA,NA,CASSSLGRLDLVQYF,TGTGCCAGCAGCTCACTAGGGAGACTAGATCTGGTGCAGTACTTC
TRBJ1-4,TRBV20-1,many,TRBD1,CSAGTANEKLFF,TGCAGTGCTGGGACAGCTAATGAAAAACTGTTTTTT
TRBJ2-7,TRBV5-1,NA,NA,CASSFTGSNEQYF,TGCGCCAGCAGCTTTACAGGGTCGAACGAGCAGTACTTC
TRBJ2-3,TRBV12-5,few,TRBD2,CASGLSGGLTDTQYF,TGTGCTAGTGGTTTGAGCGGGGGGCTCACAGATACGCAGTATTTT
TRBJ2-7,TRBV3-1,few,TRBD2,CASSARTSGVYEQYF,TGTGCCAGCAGCGCGAGGACTAGCGGAGTCTACGAGCAGTACTTC
TRBJ2-3,TRBV12-3/TRBV12-4,few,TRBD1,CASKGQLGPDTQYF,TGTGCCAGCAAGGGACAGTTGGGGCCCGATACGCAGTATTTT
TRBJ1-4,TRBV12-3/TRBV12-4,few,NA,CASRPGFNEKLFF,TGTGCCAGCAGACCCGGTTTCAATGAAAAACTGTTTTTT
TRBJ1-2,TRBV28,NA,NA,CASSPFRGLNYGYTF,TGTGCCAGCAGCCCGTTCAGGGGATTAAACTATGGCTACACCTTC